In this sample, the clone carrying this T cell receptor (beta chain) turned up many times. Sample time point: newly diagnosed GD, antithyroid drugs for less than 3 months. With RNA extracted from PBMCs as input, the TCR library was made. The data stem from a study of regulatory T cells in long-lasting Graves disease. V was clipped by 4 bases and J by 5 bases, with 12 bases between them. Per germline, CDR1 SGHAT and CDR2 FQNNGV. The CDR3 totals 14 residues. CDR3-region Arm-PCR and iRepertoire HTBI primers produced the TCR beta libraries. TCRdb ran MiXCR on the multiplex PCR reads and lists one entry per CDR3 protein. The sample consists of more than 300,000 distinct CDR3 sequences, around 15% of them appearing once. These same records also appear under a second study, on T cells in Graves' hyperthyroidism and ophthalmopathy. That source adds: Stable disease denoted Graves' hyperthyroidism without ophthalmopathy progression within 18 months. The study used the HTBI primer set for a first-round RT-PCR of the TCR CDR3. Blood also carried most thyroid clonotypes expanded above 0.001.

The sequence was obtained from a woman between 18 and 29 years old with Graves disease. J is TRBJ2-1 and V is TRBV11-2; D is possibly TRBD1 (6 bases). The sample in question was peripheral blood mononuclear cells (PBMCs), obtained at new diagnosis, from a patient treated with antithyroid drugs. The CDR3 nucleotides read TGTGCCAGCAGCTCCCCGACAGGAAACAATGAGCAGTTCTTC. Protein: CASSSPTGNNEQFF.